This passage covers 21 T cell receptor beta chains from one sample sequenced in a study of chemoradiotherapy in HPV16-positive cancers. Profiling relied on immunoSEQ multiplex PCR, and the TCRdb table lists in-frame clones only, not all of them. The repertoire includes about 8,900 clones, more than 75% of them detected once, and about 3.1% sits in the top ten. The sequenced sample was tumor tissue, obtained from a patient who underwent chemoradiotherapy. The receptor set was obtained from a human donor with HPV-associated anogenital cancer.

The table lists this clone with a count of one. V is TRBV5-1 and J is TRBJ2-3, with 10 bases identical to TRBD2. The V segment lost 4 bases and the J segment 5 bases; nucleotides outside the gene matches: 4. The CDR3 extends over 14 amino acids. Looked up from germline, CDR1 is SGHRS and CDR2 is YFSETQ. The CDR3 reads CASSPTSGVDTQYF. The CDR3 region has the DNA TGCGCCAGCAGCCCTACTAGCGGGGTAGATACGCAGTATTTT.

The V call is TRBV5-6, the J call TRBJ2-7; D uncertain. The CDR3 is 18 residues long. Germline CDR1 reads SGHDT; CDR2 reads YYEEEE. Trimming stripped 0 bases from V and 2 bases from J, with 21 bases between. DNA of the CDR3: TGTGCCAGCAGCTTGGCCGAGGCAGCCCAAATAAAACCCTACGAGCAGTACTTC. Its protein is CASSLAEAAQIKPYEQYF.

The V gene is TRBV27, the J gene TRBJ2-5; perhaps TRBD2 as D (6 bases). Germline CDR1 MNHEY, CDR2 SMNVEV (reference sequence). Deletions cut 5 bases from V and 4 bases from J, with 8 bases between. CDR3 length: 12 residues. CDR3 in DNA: TGTGCCAGCAGTGCCGGGGGAGAGACCCAGTACTTC. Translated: CASSAGGETQYF.

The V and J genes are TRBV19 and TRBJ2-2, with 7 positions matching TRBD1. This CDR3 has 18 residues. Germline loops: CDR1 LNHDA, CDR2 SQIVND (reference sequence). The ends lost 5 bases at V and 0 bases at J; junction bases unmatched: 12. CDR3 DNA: TGTGCCAGTAGTCAACAGGGGCCGGCAAATCCGAACACCGGGGAGCTGTTTTTT. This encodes CASSQQGPANPNTGELFF. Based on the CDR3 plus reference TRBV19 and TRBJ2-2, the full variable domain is DGGITQSPKYLFRKEGQNVTLSCEQNLNHDAMYWYRQDPGQGLRLIYYSQIVNDFQKGDIAEGYSVSREKKESFPLTVTSAQKNPTAFYLCASSQQGPANPNTGELFFGEGSRLTVL.

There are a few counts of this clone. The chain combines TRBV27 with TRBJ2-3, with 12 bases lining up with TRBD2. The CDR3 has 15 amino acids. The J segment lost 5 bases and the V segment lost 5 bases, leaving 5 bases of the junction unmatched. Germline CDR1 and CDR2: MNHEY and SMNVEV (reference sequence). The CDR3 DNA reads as TGTGCCAGCAGTCCTAGCGGGAGGGTTGGAGATACGCAGTATTTT. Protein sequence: CASSPSGRVGDTQYF.

Here the CDR3 reads CASSLRVKRGTDTQYF. In DNA, the CDR3 is TGTGCCAGCAGTTTACGGGTCAAGCGGGGCACAGATACGCAGTATTTT. V is TRBV27 and J is TRBJ2-3, with a weak D call TRBD2 (6 bases). The CDR3 consists of 16 residues. Germline CDR1 and CDR2: MNHEY and SMNVEV (reference sequence). Deletions cut 2 bases from V and 1 base from J, with 13 bases between.

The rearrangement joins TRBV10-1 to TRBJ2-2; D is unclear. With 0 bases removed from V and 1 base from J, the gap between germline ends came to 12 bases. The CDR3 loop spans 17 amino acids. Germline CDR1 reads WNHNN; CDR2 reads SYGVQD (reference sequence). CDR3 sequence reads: CASSESAITRNTGELFF. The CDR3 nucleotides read TGCGCCAGCAGTGAGTCGGCCATCACTCGGAACACCGGGGAGCTGTTTTTT.

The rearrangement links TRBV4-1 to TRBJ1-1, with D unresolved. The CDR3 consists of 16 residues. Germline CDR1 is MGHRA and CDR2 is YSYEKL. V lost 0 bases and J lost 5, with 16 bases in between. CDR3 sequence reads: CASSQDSPDTRTEAFF. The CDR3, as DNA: TGCGCCAGCAGCCAAGATTCCCCCGACACAAGGACTGAAGCTTTCTTT.

The CDR3 DNA sequence: TGTGCCAGCAGTGACGAGTGGAACACCGGGGAGCTGTTTTTT. Translation gives CASSDEWNTGELFF. The chain has TRBV6-4 and TRBJ2-2; D ambiguous. V lost 2 bases and J 1 base, leaving 5 bases between the germline ends. This CDR3 is built from 14 residues. The germline V gene encodes CDR1 MRHNA and CDR2 SNTAGT.

The CDR3 bases are TGTGCCAGCAGCTTAGGGGTAGCGGGAGGGCCCACAGATACGCAGTATTTT. Residues: CASSLGVAGGPTDTQYF. This chain joins TRBV11-2 and TRBJ2-3; 11 bases are shared with TRBD2. The CDR3 consists of 17 residues. The J segment lost 2 bases and the V segment lost 1 base, leaving 5 bases of the junction unmatched. Germline V gene lookup returns CDR1 SGHAT and CDR2 FQNNGV.

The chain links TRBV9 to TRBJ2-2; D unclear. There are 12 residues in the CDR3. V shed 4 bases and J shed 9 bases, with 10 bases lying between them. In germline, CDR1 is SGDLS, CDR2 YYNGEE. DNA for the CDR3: TGTGCCAGCAGCATAGGGCTCCGGGAGCTGTTTTTT. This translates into CASSIGLRELFF.

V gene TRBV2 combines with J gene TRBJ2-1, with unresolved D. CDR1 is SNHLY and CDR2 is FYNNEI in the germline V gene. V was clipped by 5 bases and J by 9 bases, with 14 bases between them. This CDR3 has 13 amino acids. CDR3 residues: CASSRVSPPEQFF. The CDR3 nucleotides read TGTGCCAGCAGTCGGGTGAGCCCCCCTGAGCAGTTCTTC.

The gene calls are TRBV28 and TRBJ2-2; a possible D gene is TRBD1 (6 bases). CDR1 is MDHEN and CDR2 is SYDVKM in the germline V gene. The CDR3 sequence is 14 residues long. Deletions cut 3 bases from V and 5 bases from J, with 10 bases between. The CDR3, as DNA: TGTGCCAGCAGTTTGGACAGTTATACCGGGGAGCTGTTTTTT. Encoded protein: CASSLDSYTGELFF. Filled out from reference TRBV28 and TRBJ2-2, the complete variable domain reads DVKVTQSSRYLVKRTGEKVFLECVQDMDHENMFWYRQDPGLGLRLIYFSYDVKMKEKGDIPEGYSVSREKKERFSLILESASTNQTSMYLCASSLDSYTGELFFGEGSRLTVL.

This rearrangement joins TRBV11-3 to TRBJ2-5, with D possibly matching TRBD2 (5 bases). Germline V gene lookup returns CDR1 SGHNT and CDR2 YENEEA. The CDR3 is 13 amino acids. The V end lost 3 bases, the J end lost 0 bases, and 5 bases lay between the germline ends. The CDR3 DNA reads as TGTGCCAGCAGCTTCGGGGACCAAGAGACCCAGTACTTC. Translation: CASSFGDQETQYF.

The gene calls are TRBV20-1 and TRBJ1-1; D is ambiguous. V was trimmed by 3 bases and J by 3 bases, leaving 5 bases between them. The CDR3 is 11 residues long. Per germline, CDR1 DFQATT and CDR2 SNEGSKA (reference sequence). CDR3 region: CSASYHTEAFF. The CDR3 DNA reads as TGCAGTGCTAGTTATCACACTGAAGCTTTCTTT.

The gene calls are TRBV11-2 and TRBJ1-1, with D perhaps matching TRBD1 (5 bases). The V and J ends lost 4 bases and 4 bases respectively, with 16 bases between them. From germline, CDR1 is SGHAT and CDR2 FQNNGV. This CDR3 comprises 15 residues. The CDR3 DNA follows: TGTGCCAGCAGCTCCCCCGGGTTCCAGGGCACTGAAGCTTTCTTT. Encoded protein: CASSSPGFQGTEAFF.

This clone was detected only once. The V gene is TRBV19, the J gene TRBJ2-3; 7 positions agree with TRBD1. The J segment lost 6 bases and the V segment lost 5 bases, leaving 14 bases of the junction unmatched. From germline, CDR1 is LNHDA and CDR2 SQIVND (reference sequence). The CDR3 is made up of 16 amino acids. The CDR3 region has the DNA TGTGCCAGTAGTGGACGACGGACAGGAAGGTTGGATACGCAGTATTTT. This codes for CASSGRRTGRLDTQYF.

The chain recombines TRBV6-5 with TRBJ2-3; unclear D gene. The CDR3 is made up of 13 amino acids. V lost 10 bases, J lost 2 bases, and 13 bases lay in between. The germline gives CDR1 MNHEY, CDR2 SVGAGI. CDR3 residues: CANVHISTDTQYF. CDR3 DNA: TGTGCCAACGTGCACATCTCCACAGATACGCAGTATTTT.

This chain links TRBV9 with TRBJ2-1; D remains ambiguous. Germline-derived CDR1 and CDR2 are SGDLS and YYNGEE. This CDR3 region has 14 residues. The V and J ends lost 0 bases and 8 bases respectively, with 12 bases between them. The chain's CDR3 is CASSVGPRADEQFF. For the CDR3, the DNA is TGTGCCAGCAGCGTAGGGCCTCGCGCCGATGAGCAGTTCTTC. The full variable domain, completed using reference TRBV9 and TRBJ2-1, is DSGVTQTPKHLITATGQRVTLRCSPRSGDLSVYWYQQSLDQGLQFLIQYYNGEERAKGNILERFSAQQFPDLHSELNLSSLELGDSALYFCASSVGPRADEQFFGPGTRLTVL.

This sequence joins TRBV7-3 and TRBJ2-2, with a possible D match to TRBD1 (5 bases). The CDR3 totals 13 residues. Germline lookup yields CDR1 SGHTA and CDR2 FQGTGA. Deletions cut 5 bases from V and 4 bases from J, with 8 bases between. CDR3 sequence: CASSRGTTGELFF. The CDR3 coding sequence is TGTGCCAGCAGCAGGGGTACCACCGGGGAGCTGTTTTTT.

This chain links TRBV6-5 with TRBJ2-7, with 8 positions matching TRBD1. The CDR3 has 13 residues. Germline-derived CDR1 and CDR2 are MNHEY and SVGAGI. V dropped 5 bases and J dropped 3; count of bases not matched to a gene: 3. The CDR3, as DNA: TGTGCCAGCAGTAGGGACAGGTTCTACGAGCAGTACTTC. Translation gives CASSRDRFYEQYF.